The rows below give T cell receptor beta chains drawn from one sample of a study of blood T cell repertoires in COVID-19. Libraries were prepared by immunoSEQ multiplex PCR; TCRdb keeps only in-frame clonotypes and omits some of them. The profile shows approximately 230,000 clones, about 90% of them singletons. Sequencing was carried out using peripheral blood. The receptors were sampled from an elderly man with acute or convalescent COVID-19. Each CDR3 is given with its conserved first and last residue. The D gene is left open where the match is weak. Clone sizes are given selectively: once, few, many, or a class where the clone is expanded.

v_call	d_call	j_call	clone_size	cdr3_length	cdr3_nt	cdr3_aa
TRBV6-5	-	TRBJ1-6	-	16	TGTGCCAGCAGTTTACTTTCTTCCTCCTATAATTCACCCCTCCACTTT	CASSLLSSSYNSPLHF
TRBV6-5	TRBD1	TRBJ2-5	-	14	TGTGCCAGCAGGGCCCAGGGGGCTAGGGAGACCCAGTACTTC	CASRAQGARETQYF
TRBV25-1	TRBD2	TRBJ2-1	-	16	TGTGCCAGCAGTGAATACCCTAGCGGGGTAAACAATGAGCAGTTCTTC	CASSEYPSGVNNEQFF
TRBV12-3/TRBV12-4	-	TRBJ1-2	-	12	TGTGCCAGCAGTTTAACAGGGAATGGCTACACCTTC	CASSLTGNGYTF
TRBV10-2	-	TRBJ1-3	-	13	TGCGCCAGCAGTGAGCAGGGAGGAAACACCATATATTTT	CASSEQGGNTIYF
TRBV7-6	-	TRBJ1-2	-	13	TGTGCCAGCAGCTTAGGTGTTTCGGATGGCTACACCTTC	CASSLGVSDGYTF
TRBV6-5	TRBD1	TRBJ1-2	-	13	TGTGCCAGCAGCCAGACAGGGGCGCTTGGCTACACCTTC	CASSQTGALGYTF
TRBV12-3/TRBV12-4	TRBD1	TRBJ1-6	once	13	TGTGCCAGCAGTGCCACAGGGGGCTCACCCCTCCACTTT	CASSATGGSPLHF
TRBV12-3/TRBV12-4	-	TRBJ2-7	once	13	TGTGCCAGCAGTTTCGGGACACCTCAACGGCAGTACTTC	CASSFGTPQRQYF
TRBV5-4	TRBD2	TRBJ2-1	-	14	TGTGCCAGCAGCTCCCGACTAGCAACGGATGAGCAGTTCTTC	CASSSRLATDEQFF
TRBV28	TRBD1	TRBJ1-5	-	15	TGTGCCAGCAGTCGAGGGACAGGGAGCAATCGGCCCCAGCATTTT	CASSRGTGSNRPQHF
TRBV9	TRBD2	TRBJ2-7	-	18	TGTGCCAGCAGCGTTGGAGATCCCGGGACTAGCGGACCTTACGAGCAGTACTTC	CASSVGDPGTSGPYEQYF
TRBV29-1	-	TRBJ2-3	-	12	TGCAGCGTTGAAGATGAGCGGGATACGCAGTATTTT	CSVEDERDTQYF
TRBV7-9	-	TRBJ1-2	-	14	TGTGCCAGCAGCAATAGGGTAGCGGGGTATGGCTACACCTTC	CASSNRVAGYGYTF
TRBV5-1	-	TRBJ1-5	once	14	TGCGCCAGCAGCTTGGGACCTGGAGGTCAGCCCCAGCATTTT	CASSLGPGGQPQHF
TRBV14	TRBD2	TRBJ2-5	-	15	TGTGCCAGCAGCTTGCGGACTAGCGGGTTTGAGACCCAGTACTTC	CASSLRTSGFETQYF
TRBV7-3	TRBD2	TRBJ2-5	-	15	TGTGCCAGCAGCCTGCCGACTAGCGGGGGGGAGACCCAGTACTTC	CASSLPTSGGETQYF
TRBV4-1	TRBD2	TRBJ2-7	few	16	TGCGCCAGCACCTTCCAACCTAGCGGGGGGCCCTCGGAGCAGTACTTC	CASTFQPSGGPSEQYF
TRBV19	TRBD1	TRBJ1-5	-	15	TGTGCCAGTAGTATTGACAGGGGTCCCAGTCAGCCCCAGCATTTT	CASSIDRGPSQPQHF
TRBV18	TRBD1	TRBJ1-2	-	15	TGTGCCAGCTCAGCCGGACAGGGGGACTTGTATGGCTACACCTTC	CASSAGQGDLYGYTF
TRBV12-1	-	TRBJ1-1	-	14	TGTGCCAGCACCCCCGAGGCCACAAACACTGAAGCTTTCTTT	CASTPEATNTEAFF
TRBV21-1	-	TRBJ2-2	once	16	TGTGCCAGCAGCAAGGGCCGGGGATCGAACACCGGGGAGCTGTTTTTT	CASSKGRGSNTGELFF
TRBV24-1	TRBD1	TRBJ1-5	-	12	TGTGCCACCCAGGGGGCGAATCAGCCCCAGCATTTT	CATQGANQPQHF
TRBV5-1	TRBD2	TRBJ2-5	-	15	TGCGCCAGCAGCCCGCTAGCGGGATTAAGGGAGACCCAGTACTTC	CASSPLAGLRETQYF
TRBV7-6	-	TRBJ1-6	-	12	TGTGCCAGCAGCTTACAGGGAGGACCCCTCCACTTT	CASSLQGGPLHF
TRBV18	-	TRBJ2-3	few	14	TGTGCCAGCTCTCTACAGGGAGAGGGAGATACGCAGTATTTT	CASSLQGEGDTQYF
TRBV7-2	-	TRBJ2-7	-	13	TGTGCCAGCAGCCGAATGACAGCGTCCGAGCAGTACTTC	CASSRMTASEQYF
TRBV3-1/TRBV3-2	TRBD1	TRBJ1-4	-	17	TGTGCCAGCAGCCAAGATTGGGGGACAGCAACTAATGAAAAACTGTTTTTT	CASSQDWGTATNEKLFF
TRBV6-6	-	TRBJ1-6	few	15	TGTGCCAGCAGTTCTCGACAGGTTAATAATTCACCCCTCCACTTT	CASSSRQVNNSPLHF
TRBV11-1	TRBD2	TRBJ2-5	-	13	TGTGCCAGCAGCTTCGGGACTAAAGAGACCCAGTACTTC	CASSFGTKETQYF
TRBV5-1	TRBD1	TRBJ1-1	-	16	TGCGCCAGCAGAGGAGGGGGCGGGTATATGAACACTGAAGCTTTCTTT	CASRGGGGYMNTEAFF
TRBV7-9	-	TRBJ2-7	-	13	TGTGCCAGCAGCTTAGACACGTCCCACGAGCAGTACTTC	CASSLDTSHEQYF
TRBV6-5	-	TRBJ1-5	-	13	TGTGCCAGCAGTAACCGGGAGGATCAGCCCCAGCATTTT	CASSNREDQPQHF
TRBV6-5	-	TRBJ1-5	few	13	TGTGCCAGCAACTTGGGACAAAAAGAGGCCCAGCATTTT	CASNLGQKEAQHF
TRBV29-1	-	TRBJ1-1	-	15	TGCAGCTCTGTGGTGCCTCCCGGGGGAGTCACTGAAGCTTTCTTT	CSSVVPPGGVTEAFF
TRBV5-1	TRBD1	TRBJ2-2	few	16	TGCGCCAGCAGCTTACAGGGGGCTAAATACACCGGGGAGCTGTTTTTT	CASSLQGAKYTGELFF
TRBV11-1	TRBD1	TRBJ2-7	-	15	TGTGCCAGCAGCTCTCCTAACAGGGGTACCTACGAGCAGTACTTC	CASSSPNRGTYEQYF
TRBV10-3	TRBD1	TRBJ1-2	few	15	TGTGCCATCAGTGAGCAACCGAGACAGGGGTATGGCTACACCTTC	CAISEQPRQGYGYTF
TRBV28	TRBD1	TRBJ1-6	-	14	TGTGCCAGCAGTTTACCAGGGGGTGGTTCACCCCTCCACTTT	CASSLPGGGSPLHF
TRBV18	TRBD2	TRBJ2-7	-	15	TGTGCCAGCTCACCTCTAGCGGTTGATTCCTACGAGCAGTACTTC	CASSPLAVDSYEQYF
TRBV28	-	TRBJ1-1	-	14	TGTGCCAGCAGTTTGGGCAGCATGAACACTGAAGCTTTCTTT	CASSLGSMNTEAFF
TRBV7-6	TRBD1	TRBJ2-7	-	15	TGTGCCAGCAGCTCCCGGGACAGGGACTCCTACGAGCAGTACTTC	CASSSRDRDSYEQYF
TRBV12-5	-	TRBJ2-3	-	15	TGTGCTAGTGGTTTGACACAGGAAGGCACAGATACGCAGTATTTT	CASGLTQEGTDTQYF
TRBV5-4	TRBD2	TRBJ2-5	-	18	TGTGCCAGCAGCTTGGGGGGACTAGCGGGAGTTAGGAGAGAGACCCAGTACTTC	CASSLGGLAGVRRETQYF
TRBV20-1	-	TRBJ2-7	-	11	TGCAGTGCCTCGGGGAGGTACGAGCAGTACTTC	CSASGRYEQYF
TRBV29-1	TRBD2	TRBJ2-3	-	14	TGCAGCGTAGCCGGGACTAGCGGTACAGATACGCAGTATTTT	CSVAGTSGTDTQYF
TRBV9	TRBD2	TRBJ2-2	-	16	TGTGCCAGCAGCGTAGAGGGCGGGAGGGCCCCCGGGGAGCTGTTTTTT	CASSVEGGRAPGELFF
TRBV7-2	TRBD2	TRBJ2-1	once	17	TGTGCCAGCAGCTTAGCGCAGGGACTAGCGGGAGGCGAAGGATCCTTCTTC	CASSLAQGLAGGEGSFF
TRBV5-4	TRBD2	TRBJ2-7	-	17	TGTGCCAGCAGCAATAGCGGGAGGCCCTCCGGCTCCTACGAGCAGTACTTC	CASSNSGRPSGSYEQYF
TRBV19	TRBD1	TRBJ2-2	-	15	TGTGCCAGTAGGGCAGGGGGCAGGCAAGGCGGGGAGCTGTTTTTT	CASRAGGRQGGELFF